A selection of T cell receptor beta chains follows, all from one sample in a study of blood T cell repertoires in COVID-19. The protocol was immunoSEQ multiplex PCR, while the TCRdb copy is restricted to in-frame clones and leaves out a portion. The sample consists of about 200,000 clones, 84% of them appearing once. The sequenced sample consisted of peripheral blood. The source is a woman of 80 years or more with COVID-19, enrolled during active disease. Each CDR3 is given with its conserved first and last residue. Fields, in order: V gene, clone size, D gene, J gene, CDR3 protein, CDR3 DNA. The D gene is left open where the match is weak. Clone size is not always given. Where it is, it says once, few, many or a class for expanded clones.

TRBV3-1/TRBV3-2	.	.	TRBJ1-3	CASSQVGTHSGNTIYF	TGTGCCAGCAGCCAAGTGGGGACACACTCTGGAAACACCATATATTTT
TRBV29-1	.	TRBD2	TRBJ2-5	CSVQLAGVGETQYF	TGCAGCGTTCAGCTAGCGGGAGTGGGAGAGACCCAGTACTTC
TRBV5-1	.	.	TRBJ1-4	CASRPLATNEKLFF	TGCGCCAGCCGTCCTCTCGCAACTAATGAAAAACTGTTTTTT
TRBV9	few	.	TRBJ2-7	CASSPGQHSYEQYF	TGTGCCAGCAGCCCAGGACAGCACTCCTACGAGCAGTACTTC
TRBV5-6	.	.	TRBJ1-3	CASSFGHGDTIYF	TGTGCCAGCAGCTTTGGACATGGGGACACCATATATTTT
TRBV6-6	.	.	TRBJ2-7	CASSYSAGTTYEQYF	TGTGCCAGCAGTTACTCTGCGGGGACGACCTACGAGCAGTACTTC
TRBV2	.	.	TRBJ1-1	CASTGPLRDTEAFF	TGTGCCAGCACTGGTCCTTTGAGGGACACTGAAGCTTTCTTT
TRBV7-3	.	.	TRBJ2-3	CASSFGGRTDTQYF	TGTGCCAGCAGCTTCGGGGGGCGCACAGATACGCAGTATTTT
TRBV3-1/TRBV3-2	.	.	TRBJ1-2	CASSHQRVGPYGYTF	TGTGCCAGCAGCCACCAGCGGGTGGGTCCCTATGGCTACACCTTC
TRBV2	.	TRBD1	TRBJ1-1	CASQGQLNTEAFF	TGTGCCAGCCAGGGACAGTTGAACACTGAAGCTTTCTTT
TRBV28	.	.	TRBJ2-5	CASSRGSEGIETQYF	TGTGCCAGCAGTCGGGGGAGCGAAGGAATAGAGACCCAGTACTTC
TRBV28	.	.	TRBJ2-3	CASRSRLVADTQYF	TGTGCCAGCAGATCGCGACTTGTGGCAGATACGCAGTATTTT
TRBV4-2	.	.	TRBJ2-2	CASSQSVSTGELFF	TGTGCCAGCAGCCAATCAGTCAGCACCGGGGAGCTGTTTTTT
TRBV9	.	TRBD1	TRBJ1-6	CASSHDRVASYNSPLHF	TGTGCCAGCAGCCACGACAGGGTGGCGTCCTATAATTCACCCCTCCACTTT
TRBV28	.	.	TRBJ2-7	CASSSGQSYEQYF	TGTGCCAGCAGTTCCGGACAGTCCTACGAGCAGTACTTC
TRBV5-4	once	TRBD2	TRBJ2-1	CASSESGTSGAYNEQFF	TGTGCCAGCAGCGAAAGCGGAACTAGCGGAGCTTACAATGAGCAGTTCTTC
TRBV5-6	.	.	TRBJ1-6	CATQTRQANSPLHF	TGTGCCACCCAAACCCGGCAGGCGAATTCACCCCTCCACTTT
TRBV5-1	.	TRBD1	TRBJ1-2	CASSLGANRGPVYGYTF	TGCGCCAGCAGCTTGGGGGCCAACAGGGGGCCGGTCTATGGCTACACCTTC
TRBV6-5	.	.	TRBJ1-2	CASSSTGHYGYTF	TGTGCCAGCAGCTCCACAGGTCACTATGGCTACACCTTC
TRBV27	.	.	TRBJ1-1	CATRGGVNTEAFF	TGTGCCACCCGAGGGGGAGTAAACACTGAAGCTTTCTTT
TRBV9	.	.	TRBJ2-7	CASSVAPQRSYEQYF	TGTGCCAGCAGCGTAGCTCCGCAGAGGAGTTACGAGCAGTACTTC
TRBV2	.	.	TRBJ2-3	CASSFDRPTSTDTQYF	TGTGCCAGCAGTTTTGACAGACCGACTAGCACAGATACGCAGTATTTT
TRBV20-1	.	.	TRBJ2-3	CSASSHRASTDTQYF	TGCAGTGCTAGTTCCCACAGGGCTAGCACAGATACGCAGTATTTT
TRBV6-6	few	.	TRBJ1-1	CASRPGQKNTEAFF	TGTGCCAGCAGACCCGGACAGAAGAACACTGAAGCTTTCTTT
TRBV7-3	.	TRBD1	TRBJ1-1	CASSLQQGSTEAFF	TGTGCCAGCAGCTTGCAACAGGGGTCCACTGAAGCTTTCTTT
TRBV19	.	TRBD1	TRBJ1-5	CASSTPPGQGAIGGQPQHF	TGTGCCAGTAGTACCCCCCCGGGACAGGGGGCGATTGGAGGTCAGCCCCAGCATTTT
TRBV4-1	.	TRBD2	TRBJ2-3	CASRWRGASTDTQYF	TGCGCCAGCAGGTGGCGGGGGGCTAGCACAGATACGCAGTATTTT
TRBV6-2/TRBV6-3	.	.	TRBJ1-5	CASSYWGGNQPQHF	TGTGCCAGCAGTTACTGGGGCGGCAATCAGCCCCAGCATTTT
TRBV5-4	.	TRBD1	TRBJ2-4	CASSSGLDRASKNIQYF	TGTGCCAGCAGCTCGGGTTTGGACAGGGCGTCCAAAAACATTCAGTACTTC
TRBV2	.	TRBD1	TRBJ1-2	CASGTGTGYGYTF	TGTGCCAGCGGAACCGGGACAGGCTATGGCTACACCTTC
TRBV6-2/TRBV6-3	.	TRBD1	TRBJ1-4	CASSHRGLAANEKLFF	TGTGCCAGCAGCCACAGGGGGTTGGCAGCTAATGAAAAACTGTTTTTT
TRBV5-1	.	TRBD1	TRBJ2-4	CASSLQGANIQYF	TGCGCCAGCAGCTTGCAGGGGGCAAACATTCAGTACTTC
TRBV3-1/TRBV3-2	.	.	TRBJ2-2	CASSRGLNTGELFF	TGTGCCAGCAGCCGAGGACTGAATACCGGGGAGCTGTTTTTT
TRBV7-8	.	.	TRBJ2-7	CASSSTRGVNEQYF	TGTGCCAGCAGCTCGACCAGGGGTGTCAACGAGCAGTACTTC
TRBV9	.	TRBD2	TRBJ2-2	CASSISGTSSTGELFF	TGTGCCAGCAGCATCTCCGGGACTAGCTCGACCGGGGAGCTGTTTTTT
TRBV7-9	.	TRBD2	TRBJ2-7	CASSLAGTSGSYEQYF	TGTGCCAGCAGCTTAGCCGGGACTAGCGGGAGCTACGAGCAGTACTTC
TRBV9	.	.	TRBJ2-7	CASSPRLGGEQYF	TGTGCCAGCAGCCCTCGACTAGGAGGCGAGCAGTACTTC
TRBV7-9	once	.	TRBJ1-5	CASSRGQHGNQPQHF	TGTGCCAGCAGCCGCGGACAGCATGGCAATCAGCCCCAGCATTTT
TRBV11-3	.	TRBD2	TRBJ2-7	CASSLGGGTQPYEQYF	TGTGCCAGCAGCTTAGGGGGAGGGACCCAGCCCTACGAGCAGTACTTC
TRBV5-1	.	.	TRBJ1-1	CASSWEFSTEAFF	TGCGCCAGCAGCTGGGAGTTTAGCACTGAAGCTTTCTTT
TRBV19	.	TRBD1	TRBJ1-1	CASRRTGEVAEAFF	TGTGCCAGTAGACGGACAGGGGAGGTTGCTGAAGCTTTCTTT
TRBV6-5	.	TRBD2	TRBJ2-1	CASVLSGNYYNEQFF	TGTGCCAGCGTACTTAGCGGGAACTACTACAATGAGCAGTTCTTC
TRBV5-1	.	.	TRBJ2-3	CASSEGADTQYF	TGCGCCAGCTCTGAGGGGGCAGATACGCAGTATTTT
TRBV9	.	TRBD1	TRBJ2-7	CASRSPAVGTGTYEQYF	TGTGCCAGCAGGTCGCCCGCGGTAGGGACAGGGACCTACGAGCAGTACTTC
TRBV10-3	once	TRBD1	TRBJ2-2	CAIRSRDRDTGELFF	TGTGCCATCAGAAGCCGGGACAGGGATACCGGGGAGCTGTTTTTT
TRBV12-3/TRBV12-4	.	.	TRBJ1-6	CASSLYTNSPLHF	TGTGCCAGCAGTTTGTACACTAATTCACCCCTCCACTTT
TRBV9	.	.	TRBJ2-5	CASGGAGKETQYF	TGTGCCAGCGGTGGAGCGGGCAAAGAGACCCAGTACTTC
TRBV3-1/TRBV3-2	.	.	TRBJ1-1	CASSQEGSITEAFF	TGTGCCAGCAGCCAAGAAGGGAGTATCACTGAAGCTTTCTTT
TRBV2	.	.	TRBJ1-1	CASSGQRMNTEAFF	TGTGCCAGCAGTGGGCAGCGAATGAACACTGAAGCTTTCTTT
TRBV15	.	TRBD1	TRBJ2-1	CATSRPIGTGGYNEQFF	TGTGCCACCAGCAGACCTATAGGGACAGGGGGCTACAATGAGCAGTTCTTC
TRBV5-1	.	.	TRBJ1-1	CASSFSPVGSTEAFF	TGCGCCAGCAGCTTCTCGCCCGTGGGGAGCACTGAAGCTTTCTTT
TRBV24-1	.	.	TRBJ2-1	CATSGTGLRIYEQFF	TGTGCCACCAGTGGGACTGGCCTGCGCATTTATGAGCAGTTCTTC
TRBV5-1	once	.	TRBJ2-5	CASSLAAGKDTQYF	TGCGCCAGCAGCTTGGCGGCGGGTAAGGACACCCAGTACTTC
TRBV2	.	.	TRBJ1-1	CASDSNTEAFF	TGTGCCAGCGACTCGAACACTGAAGCTTTCTTT
TRBV7-8	.	TRBD1	TRBJ1-5	CASSLQTGGVGQPQHF	TGTGCCAGCAGCTTACAAACAGGGGGCGTGGGGCAGCCCCAGCATTTT
TRBV5-1	.	TRBD1	TRBJ1-1	CASSPGQEPPEAFF	TGCGCCAGCAGCCCGGGACAGGAGCCCCCTGAAGCTTTCTTT
TRBV10-3	once	.	TRBJ2-3	CAITRDSPTDTQYF	TGTGCCATCACCCGGGACTCTCCCACAGATACGCAGTATTTT
TRBV10-3	.	TRBD2	TRBJ2-1	CAISDEGLARRNEQFF	TGTGCCATCAGTGACGAGGGACTAGCGAGGAGAAATGAGCAGTTCTTC
TRBV6-5	.	TRBD1	TRBJ2-3	CASSYQGTGTDTQYF	TGTGCCAGCAGTTATCAGGGGACAGGCACAGATACGCAGTATTTT